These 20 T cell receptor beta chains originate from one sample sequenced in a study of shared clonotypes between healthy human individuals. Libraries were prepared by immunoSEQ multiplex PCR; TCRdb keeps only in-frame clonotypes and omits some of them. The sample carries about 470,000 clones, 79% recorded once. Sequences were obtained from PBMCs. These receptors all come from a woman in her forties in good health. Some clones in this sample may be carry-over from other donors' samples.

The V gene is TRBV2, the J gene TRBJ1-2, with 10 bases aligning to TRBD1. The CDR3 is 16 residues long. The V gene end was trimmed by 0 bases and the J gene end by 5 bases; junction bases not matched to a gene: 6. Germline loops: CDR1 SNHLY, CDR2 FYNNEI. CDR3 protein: CASSEAGTGVGYGYTF. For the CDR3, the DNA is TGTGCCAGCAGTGAAGCGGGGACAGGGGTAGGATATGGCTACACCTTC.

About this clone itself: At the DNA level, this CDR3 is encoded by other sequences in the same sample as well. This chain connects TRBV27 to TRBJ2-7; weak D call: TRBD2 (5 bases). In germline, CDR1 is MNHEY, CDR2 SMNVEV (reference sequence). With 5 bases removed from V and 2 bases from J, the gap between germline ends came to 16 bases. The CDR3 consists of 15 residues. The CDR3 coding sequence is TGTGCCAGCAGTCACCAAGGGAGCGGAGCCTACGAGCAGTACTTC. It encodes CASSHQGSGAYEQYF.

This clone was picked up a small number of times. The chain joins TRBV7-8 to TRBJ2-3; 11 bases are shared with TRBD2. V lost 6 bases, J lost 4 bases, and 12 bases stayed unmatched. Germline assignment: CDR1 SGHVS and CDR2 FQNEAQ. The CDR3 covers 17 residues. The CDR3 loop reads CASRYLAGGFGADTQYF. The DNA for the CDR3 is TGTGCCAGCAGATATTTAGCGGGAGGGTTTGGTGCAGATACGCAGTATTTT.

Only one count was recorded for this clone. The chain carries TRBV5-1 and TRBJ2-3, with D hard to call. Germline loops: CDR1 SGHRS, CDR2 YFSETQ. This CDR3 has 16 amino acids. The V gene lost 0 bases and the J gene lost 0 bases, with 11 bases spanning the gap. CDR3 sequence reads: CASSLDGGHSTDTQYF. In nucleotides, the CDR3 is TGCGCCAGCAGCTTGGACGGCGGCCACAGCACAGATACGCAGTATTTT.

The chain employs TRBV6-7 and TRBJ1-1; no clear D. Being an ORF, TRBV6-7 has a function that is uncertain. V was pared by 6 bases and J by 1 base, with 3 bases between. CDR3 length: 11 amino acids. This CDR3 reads CASRPNTEAFF. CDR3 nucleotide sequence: TGTGCCAGCAGGCCGAACACTGAAGCTTTCTTT.

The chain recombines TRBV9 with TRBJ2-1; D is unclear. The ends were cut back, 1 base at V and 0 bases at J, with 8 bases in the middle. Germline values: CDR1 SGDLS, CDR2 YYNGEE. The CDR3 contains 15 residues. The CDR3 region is CASSVSISSYNEQFF. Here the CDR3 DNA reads TGTGCCAGCAGCGTATCCATAAGCTCCTACAATGAGCAGTTCTTC.

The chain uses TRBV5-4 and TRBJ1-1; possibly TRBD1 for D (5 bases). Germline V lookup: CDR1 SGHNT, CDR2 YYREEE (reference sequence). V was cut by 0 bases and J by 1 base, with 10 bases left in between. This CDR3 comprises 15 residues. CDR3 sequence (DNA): TGTGCCAGCAGCTTGGAACCGGGGGGGAACACTGAAGCTTTCTTT. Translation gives CASSLEPGGNTEAFF. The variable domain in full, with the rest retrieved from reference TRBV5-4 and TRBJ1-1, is ETGVTQSPTHLIKTRGQQVTLRCSSQSGHNTVSWYQQALGQGPQFIFQYYREEENGRGNFPPRFSGLQFPNYSSELNVNALELDDSALYLCASSLEPGGNTEAFFGQGTRLTVV.

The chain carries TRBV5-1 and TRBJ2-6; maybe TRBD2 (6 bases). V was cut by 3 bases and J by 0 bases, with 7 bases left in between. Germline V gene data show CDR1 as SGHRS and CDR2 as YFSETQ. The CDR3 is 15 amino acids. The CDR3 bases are TGCGCCAGCAGCTGGGGGGACTCTGGGGCCAACGTCCTGACTTTC. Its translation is CASSWGDSGANVLTF.

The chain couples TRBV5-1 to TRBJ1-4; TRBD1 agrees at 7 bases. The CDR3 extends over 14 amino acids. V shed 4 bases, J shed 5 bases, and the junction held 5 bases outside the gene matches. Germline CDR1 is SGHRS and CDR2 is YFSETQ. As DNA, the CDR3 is TGCGCCAGCAGCCAGGGGGGGCGAAATGAAAAACTGTTTTTT. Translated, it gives CASSQGGRNEKLFF.

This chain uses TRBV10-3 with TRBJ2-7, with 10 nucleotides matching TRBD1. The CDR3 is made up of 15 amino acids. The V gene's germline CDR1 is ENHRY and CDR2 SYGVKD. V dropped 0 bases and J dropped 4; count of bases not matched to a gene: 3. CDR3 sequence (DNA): TGTGCCATCAGTGAGTCGTGGGGACAGGGGTACGAGCAGTACTTC. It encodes CAISESWGQGYEQYF.

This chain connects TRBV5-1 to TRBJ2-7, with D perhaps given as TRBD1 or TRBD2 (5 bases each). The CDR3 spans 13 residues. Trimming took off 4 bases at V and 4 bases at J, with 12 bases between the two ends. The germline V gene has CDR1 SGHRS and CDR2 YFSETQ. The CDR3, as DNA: TGCGCCAGCAGCCATGGGACGGCATACGAGCAGTACTTC. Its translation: CASSHGTAYEQYF.

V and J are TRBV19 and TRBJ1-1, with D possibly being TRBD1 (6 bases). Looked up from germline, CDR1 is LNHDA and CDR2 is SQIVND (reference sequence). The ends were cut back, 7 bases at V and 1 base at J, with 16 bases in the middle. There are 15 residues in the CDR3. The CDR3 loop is CASMARGQENTEAFF. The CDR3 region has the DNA TGTGCCAGTATGGCCCGGGGACAAGAGAACACTGAAGCTTTCTTT.

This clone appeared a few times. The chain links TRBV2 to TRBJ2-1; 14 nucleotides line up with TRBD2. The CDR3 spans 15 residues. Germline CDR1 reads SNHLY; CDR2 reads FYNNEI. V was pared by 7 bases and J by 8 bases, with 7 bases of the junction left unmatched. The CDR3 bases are TGTGCCAGCAACGGACTAGCGGGAGGTCTGGATGAGCAGTTCTTC. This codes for CASNGLAGGLDEQFF.

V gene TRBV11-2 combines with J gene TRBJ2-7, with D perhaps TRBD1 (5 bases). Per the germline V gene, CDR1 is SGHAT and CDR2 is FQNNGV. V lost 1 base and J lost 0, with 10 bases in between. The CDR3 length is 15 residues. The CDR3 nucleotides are TGTGCCAGCAGCTTAGTACCGGACACCTCCTACGAGCAGTACTTC. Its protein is CASSLVPDTSYEQYF.

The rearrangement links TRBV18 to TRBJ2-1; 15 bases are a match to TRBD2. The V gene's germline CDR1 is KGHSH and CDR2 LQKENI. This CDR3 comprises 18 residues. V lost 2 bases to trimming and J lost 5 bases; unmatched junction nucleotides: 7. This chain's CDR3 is CASSPGTSGRNNNNEQFF. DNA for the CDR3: TGTGCCAGCTCACCAGGGACTAGCGGGAGGAACAACAACAATGAGCAGTTCTTC.

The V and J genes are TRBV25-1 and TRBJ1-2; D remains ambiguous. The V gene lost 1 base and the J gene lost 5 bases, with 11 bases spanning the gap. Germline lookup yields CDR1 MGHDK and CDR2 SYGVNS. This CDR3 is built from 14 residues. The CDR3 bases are TGTGCCAGCAGTGAATTAACTACCCAGTATGGCTACACCTTC. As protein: CASSELTTQYGYTF.

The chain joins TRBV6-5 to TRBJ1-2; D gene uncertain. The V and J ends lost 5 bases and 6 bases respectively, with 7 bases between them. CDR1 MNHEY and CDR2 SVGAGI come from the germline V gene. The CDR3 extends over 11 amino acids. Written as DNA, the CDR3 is TGTGCCAGCAGTCCTTTAGATGGCTACACCTTC. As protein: CASSPLDGYTF.

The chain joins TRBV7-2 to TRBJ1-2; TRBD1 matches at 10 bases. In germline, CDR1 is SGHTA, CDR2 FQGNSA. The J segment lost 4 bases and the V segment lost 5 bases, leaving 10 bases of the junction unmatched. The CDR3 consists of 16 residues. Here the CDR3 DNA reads TGTGCCAGCAGCACACTCGGGACAGGGGTGTCCTATGGCTACACCTTC. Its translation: CASSTLGTGVSYGYTF.

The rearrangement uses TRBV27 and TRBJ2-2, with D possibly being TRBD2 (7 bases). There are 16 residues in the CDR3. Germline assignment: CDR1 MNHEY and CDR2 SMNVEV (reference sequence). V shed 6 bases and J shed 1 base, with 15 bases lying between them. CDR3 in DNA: TGTGCCAGCAGGGTACGGGGGGCAGAGAACACCGGGGAGCTGTTTTTT. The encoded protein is CASRVRGAENTGELFF.

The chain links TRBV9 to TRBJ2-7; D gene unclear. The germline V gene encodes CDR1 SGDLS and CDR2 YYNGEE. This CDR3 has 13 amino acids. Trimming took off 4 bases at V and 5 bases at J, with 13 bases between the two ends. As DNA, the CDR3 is TGTGCCAGCAGCCAGACTCCCAATCACGAGCAGTACTTC. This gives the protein CASSQTPNHEQYF.